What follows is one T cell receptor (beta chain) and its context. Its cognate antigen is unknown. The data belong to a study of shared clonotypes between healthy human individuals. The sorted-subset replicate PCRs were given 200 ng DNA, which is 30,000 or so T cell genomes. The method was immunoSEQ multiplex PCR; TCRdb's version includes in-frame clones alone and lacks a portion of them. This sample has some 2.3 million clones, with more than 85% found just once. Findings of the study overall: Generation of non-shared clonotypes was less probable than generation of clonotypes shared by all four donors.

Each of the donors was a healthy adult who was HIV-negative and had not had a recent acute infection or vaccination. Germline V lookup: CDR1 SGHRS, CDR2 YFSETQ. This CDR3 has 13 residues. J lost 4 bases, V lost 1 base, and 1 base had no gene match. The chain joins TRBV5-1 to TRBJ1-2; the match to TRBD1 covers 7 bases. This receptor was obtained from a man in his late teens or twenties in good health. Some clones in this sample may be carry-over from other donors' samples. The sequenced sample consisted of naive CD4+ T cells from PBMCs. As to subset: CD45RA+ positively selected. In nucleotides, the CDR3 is TGCGCCAGCAGCTTGAAGGGGGCCTATGGCTACACCTTC. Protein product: CASSLKGAYGYTF. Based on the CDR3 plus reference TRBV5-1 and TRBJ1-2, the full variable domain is KAGVTQTPRYLIKTRGQQVTLSCSPISGHRSVSWYQQTPGQGLQFLFEYFSETQRNKGNFPGRFSGRQFSNSRSEMNVSTLELGDSALYLCASSLKGAYGYTFGSGTRLTVV.